Following are 14 T cell receptor beta chains from one sample sequenced in a study of blood T cell repertoires in COVID-19. Here immunoSEQ multiplex PCR was the method, and the copy in TCRdb shows in-frame clones only, minus some. The sample consists of roughly 260,000 clones, 70% to 85% of them appearing once. Sequenced sample: peripheral blood. The receptors originated from a woman aged 40-49 years with active or convalescent COVID-19.

The chain has TRBV5-1 and TRBJ2-7, with a tentative D call TRBD2 (5 bases). CDR1 and CDR2 from the germline V gene are SGHRS and YFSETQ. This CDR3 contains 14 residues. V lost 0 bases and J 3 bases, leaving 10 bases between the germline ends. For the CDR3, the DNA is TGCGCCAGCAGCTTGGGTGACTACCGCTACGAGCAGTACTTC. Protein: CASSLGDYRYEQYF.

This chain joins TRBV7-2 and TRBJ1-3; the D gene is possibly TRBD1 (6 bases). The CDR3 totals 14 residues. V was pared by 3 bases and J by 4 bases, with 10 bases between. Germline assignment: CDR1 SGHTA and CDR2 FQGNSA. Here the CDR3 reads CASSFNRVGNTIYF. The CDR3 region has the DNA TGTGCCAGCAGCTTTAACAGGGTCGGAAACACCATATATTTT.

V usage is TRBV20-1 and J usage is TRBJ2-7, with 9 bases identical to TRBD1. V shed 6 bases and J 6 bases; nucleotides not matched to a gene: 3. This CDR3 spans 11 amino acids. Germline CDR1 reads DFQATT; CDR2 reads SNEGSKA (reference sequence). The CDR3: CSARQGGEQYV. The CDR3 nucleotides read TGCAGTGCCCGACAGGGGGGCGAGCAGTACGTC.

The chain has TRBV5-6 and TRBJ1-4; no clear D gene. Germline V gene sequence: CDR1 SGHDT, CDR2 YYEEEE. V dropped 4 bases and J dropped 5 bases, with 18 bases sitting between them. There are 16 residues in the CDR3. This CDR3 is CASSLFLNPRNEKLFF. The CDR3 region has the DNA TGTGCCAGCAGCCTATTCTTGAACCCTAGGAATGAAAAACTGTTTTTT.

This clone was seen just once. V usage is TRBV7-6 and J usage is TRBJ1-6, with D possibly being TRBD1 (5 bases). This CDR3 has 22 amino acids. The V end was cut by 2 bases, the J end by 0 bases, with 26 bases between. The germline gives CDR1 SGHVS, CDR2 FNYEAQ. The DNA of the CDR3 is TGTGCCAGCAGCTTATGGTTCACGACAGCGTATACAGTCATCTCCTATAATTCACCCCTCCACTTT. Its translation: CASSLWFTTAYTVISYNSPLHF.

Concerning this clone itself: In the same sample, other DNA sequences code for this CDR3. The chain combines TRBV5-1 with TRBJ2-1; D may be TRBD2 (5 bases). Germline lookup yields CDR1 SGHRS and CDR2 YFSETQ. V was shortened by 3 bases and J by 2 bases, with 9 bases between the two germline ends. The CDR3 is 14 residues long. The CDR3: CASSSSGAYNEQFF. The CDR3 nucleotides are TGCGCCAGCAGCTCATCCGGGGCCTACAATGAGCAGTTCTTC.

J is TRBJ1-1 and V is TRBV5-1; 9 bases are a match to TRBD1. This CDR3 contains 15 residues. Unmatched junction bases numbered 5, after V lost 4 bases and J lost 1 base. The germline V gene encodes CDR1 SGHRS and CDR2 YFSETQ. The CDR3 sequence is CASSQTGGSNTEAFF. The CDR3 DNA reads TGCGCCAGCAGCCAAACAGGGGGCTCGAACACTGAAGCTTTCTTT.

The rearrangement joins TRBV28 to TRBJ1-1, with D possibly being TRBD1 (5 bases). The CDR3 is 13 amino acids. Trimming removed 5 bases at V and 3 bases at J, with 10 bases between. The germline V gene has CDR1 MDHEN and CDR2 SYDVKM. Written as DNA, the CDR3 is TGTGCCAGCAGTCAGGGTGGGTACACTGAAGCTTTCTTT. Residues: CASSQGGYTEAFF.

V gene TRBV30 combines with J gene TRBJ2-2; maybe TRBD2 (5 bases). This CDR3 contains 14 residues. Germline CDR1 reads GTSNPN; CDR2 reads SVGIG (reference sequence). V lost 2 bases to trimming and J lost 4 bases, with 11 bases between them. The CDR3 DNA reads TGTGCCTGGAGTTTGGCTAGCCCCACCGGGGAGCTGTTTTTT. As protein: CAWSLASPTGELFF. Filled out from reference TRBV30 and TRBJ2-2, the complete variable domain reads SQTIHQWPATLVQPVGSPLSLECTVEGTSNPNLYWYRQAAGRGLQLLFYSVGIGQISSEVPQNLSASRPQDRQFILSSKKLLLSDSGFYLCAWSLASPTGELFFGEGSRLTVL.

V and J are TRBV18 and TRBJ1-2, with D maybe TRBD1 (5 bases). Germline V gene lookup returns CDR1 KGHSH and CDR2 LQKENI. Trimming took off 0 bases at V and 4 bases at J, with 9 bases between the two ends. The CDR3 totals 14 residues. DNA for the CDR3: TGTGCCAGCTCACCACCGTCAAGGGGCTATGGCTACACCTTC. It encodes CASSPPSRGYGYTF.

The chain uses TRBV28 and TRBJ1-1, with TRBD1 matching 9 bases. Trimming at V came to 9 bases and at J to 1 base, leaving 6 bases not matched to a gene. CDR1 and CDR2 (germline): MDHEN, SYDVKM. The CDR3 is 14 residues long. This CDR3 is CASSVTGGNTEAFF. The CDR3 DNA is TGTGCCAGTTCCGTGACAGGGGGGAACACTGAAGCTTTCTTT.

The CDR3 loop is CAWSPTGYNEKLFF. The CDR3 DNA reads as TGTGCCTGGAGCCCGACAGGTTATAATGAAAAACTGTTTTTT. V gene TRBV30 combines with J gene TRBJ1-4; D is possibly TRBD1 (6 bases). Germline-derived CDR1 and CDR2 are GTSNPN and SVGIG (reference sequence). The CDR3 contains 14 residues. V gave up 3 bases and J gave up 4 bases, with 12 bases separating them.

The CDR3 bases are TGTGCCAGCAGCCGGACAGGGGTTCGCTATAATTCACCCCTCCACTTT. Amino acids: CASSRTGVRYNSPLHF. The rearrangement joins TRBV28 to TRBJ1-6; TRBD1 agrees at 9 bases. Per germline, CDR1 MDHEN and CDR2 SYDVKM. The CDR3 totals 16 residues. Trimming took 6 bases from V and 3 from J; bases not matched to a gene: 6. The entire variable domain, with the rest obtained from reference TRBV28 and TRBJ1-6, is as follows: DVKVTQSSRYLVKRTGEKVFLECVQDMDHENMFWYRQDPGLGLRLIYFSYDVKMKEKGDIPEGYSVSREKKERFSLILESASTNQTSMYLCASSRTGVRYNSPLHFGNGTRLTVT.

Only one count was recorded for this clone. The rearrangement joins TRBV28 to TRBJ1-6; the D is unclear. This CDR3 spans 14 amino acids. V was shortened by 5 bases and J by 3 bases, with 8 bases between the two germline ends. From germline, CDR1 is MDHEN and CDR2 SYDVKM. The CDR3 loop reads CASSLVLYNSPLHF. The CDR3 DNA follows: TGTGCCAGCAGTCTGGTACTCTATAATTCACCCCTCCACTTT.